The 10 T cell receptor beta chains below all came from one sample that was sequenced in a study of cytomegalovirus exposure and HLA in healthy donors. With 60 Vbeta and 13 Jbeta primers, the PCR was carried out. The repertoire was sequenced with immunoSEQ multiplex PCR; TCRdb's copy has only in-frame clones and lacks some. The table lists approximately 240,000 clones, around 80% of them singletons, with less than 3% in the top ten. Sequencing input: PBMCs. Receptors originate from a woman in her sixties in good health and CMV-seropositive.

V usage is TRBV11-3 and J usage is TRBJ2-7; perhaps TRBD2 as D (6 bases). The V end was cut by 5 bases, the J end by 4 bases, with 15 bases between. The germline gives CDR1 SGHNT, CDR2 YENEEA. This CDR3 contains 14 residues. CDR3 protein: CASSPALASYEQYF. The DNA for the CDR3 is TGTGCCAGCAGCCCCGCACTAGCCAGTTACGAGCAGTACTTC.

This chain joins TRBV5-4 and TRBJ2-5; TRBD2 matches 9 bases. Germline assignment: CDR1 SGHNT and CDR2 YYREEE (reference sequence). This CDR3 has 12 residues. V dropped 4 bases and J dropped 12; count of bases not matched to a gene: 7. For the CDR3, the DNA is TGTGCCAGCAGCCCCATAGCGGGAGAGGAGTACTTC. Residues: CASSPIAGEEYF.

The CDR3, as DNA: TGTGCCAGCAGCCTGGGACAGGGGTCCCATAACTATGGCTACACCTTC. It yields the protein CASSLGQGSHNYGYTF. The chain links TRBV5-4 to TRBJ1-2; TRBD1 aligns across 10 bases. CDR3 length: 16 residues. The trim removed 4 bases at V and 1 base at J, leaving 7 bases unmatched. Germline CDR1 is SGHNT and CDR2 is YYREEE (reference sequence).

As regards this clone: This specimen includes other DNA sequences encoding the same CDR3. The chain couples TRBV11-3 to TRBJ2-3; D might be TRBD1 (5 bases). The CDR3 covers 13 residues. CDR1 SGHNT and CDR2 YENEEA come from the germline V gene. Trimming cost V 3 bases and J 3 bases, with 7 bases left between them. CDR3 in DNA: TGTGCCAGCAGCTTGCAGGGAACAGATACGCAGTATTTT. Its translation: CASSLQGTDTQYF.

About this clone: At the DNA level, this CDR3 is encoded by other sequences in the same sample as well. The genes are TRBV7-2 and TRBJ1-1; D perhaps matches TRBD1 (5 bases). The CDR3 length is 11 residues. Between the trimmed V and J ends, which lost 5 bases and 5 bases, there was a span of 6 bases. Germline lookup yields CDR1 SGHTA and CDR2 FQGNSA. The CDR3 DNA sequence: TGTGCCAGCAGCCGGGGGACTGAAGCTTTCTTT. Translation: CASSRGTEAFF. Looking up the rest from reference TRBV7-2 and TRBJ1-1 gives the full variable domain: GAGVSQSPSNKVTEKGKDVELRCDPISGHTALYWYRQSLGQGLEFLIYFQGNSAPDKSGLPSDRFSAERTGGSVSTLTIQRTQQEDSAVYLCASSRGTEAFFGQGTRLTVV.

The genes are TRBV9 and TRBJ2-5; a possible D gene is TRBD2 (5 bases). The J call is doubtful: the DNA matches TRBJ2-7 better. Germline V gives CDR1 SGDLS, CDR2 YYNGEE. The CDR3 has 13 amino acids. CDR3 DNA: TGTGCCAGCGCCCGGGAAGGGAACTACGAGCAGTACTTC. It codes for CASAREGNYEQYF.

The chain joins TRBV7-9 to TRBJ1-3, with a weak D call TRBD1 (5 bases). V lost 2 bases, J lost 4 bases, and 9 bases lay in between. This CDR3 is built from 14 residues. The germline V gene has CDR1 SEHNR and CDR2 FQNEAQ (reference sequence). CDR3 in amino acids: CASSLRGYGNTIYF. The CDR3 DNA follows: TGTGCCAGCAGCTTACGGGGGTACGGAAACACCATATATTTT.

The chain links TRBV5-1 to TRBJ1-5; D is ambiguous. The CDR3 contains 13 residues. V gave up 1 base and J gave up 5 bases, with 7 bases separating them. Germline CDR1 is SGHRS and CDR2 is YFSETQ. The CDR3 here is CASSLLSDQPQHF. In DNA form, the CDR3 reads TGCGCCAGCAGCTTGCTATCTGATCAGCCCCAGCATTTT. Supplemented by reference TRBV5-1 and TRBJ1-5, the full variable domain reads KAGVTQTPRYLIKTRGQQVTLSCSPISGHRSVSWYQQTPGQGLQFLFEYFSETQRNKGNFPGRFSGRQFSNSRSEMNVSTLELGDSALYLCASSLLSDQPQHFGDGTRLSIL.

The chain links TRBV20-1 to TRBJ2-1; a possible D gene is TRBD2 (5 bases). Trimming took 3 bases from V and 10 from J, leaving 10 bases between them. CDR1 and CDR2 from the germline V gene are DFQATT and SNEGSKA (reference sequence). The CDR3 consists of 11 residues. The CDR3 DNA reads as TGCAGTGCTAGCTTCCGCGGGGAGCAGTTCTTC. This gives the protein CSASFRGEQFF.

The chain links TRBV21-1 to TRBJ1-1. TRBV21-1 is a recognized pseudogene. This CDR3 contains 14 residues. The CDR3 reads CASSKVWGDTEAFF. The DNA of the CDR3 is TGTGCCAGCAGCAAAGTCTGGGGGGACACTGAAGCTTTCTTT.